This T cell receptor beta chain was captured by sequencing in a study of cytomegalovirus exposure and HLA in healthy donors. Overall study results and limits: Later analysis identified several of the most significant clusters that appeared linked to common viral pathogens. Reports indicated that the classifier achieved high specificity and sensitivity in diagnosing cytomegalovirus status.

The CDR3 spans 14 residues. The germline CDR1 and CDR2 sequences are SGHTA and FQGNSA. The ends were cut back, 6 bases at V and 3 bases at J, with 14 bases in the middle. PCR used 60 Vbeta primers and 13 Jbeta primers. The data were produced by immunoSEQ multiplex PCR, yet TCRdb's version contains in-frame clones alone and is incomplete. The sample carries about 150,000 clones, around 75% recorded once. Concerning this clone: Its antigen is unidentified.

The sequence derives from a woman aged 18 to 35 in good health and CMV-seronegative. The chain is built from TRBV7-2 and TRBJ1-2; D is unclear. Sequencing input: PBMCs. CDR3 protein: CASRRGGSDYGYTF. The CDR3 region has the DNA TGTGCCAGCAGACGCGGCGGGTCTGACTATGGCTACACCTTC.